One T cell receptor beta chain is described in this entry. This entry comes from a study of Tregs in tolerant kidney transplant recipients. Profiling relied on immunoSEQ multiplex PCR, and the TCRdb table lists in-frame clones only, not all of them. This sample has over 70,000 clones, with about 91% found just once. Mixed chimerism was transient after nonmyeloablative marrow transplants from related graft donors. This CDR3 is built from 16 residues. From germline, CDR1 is SGHRS and CDR2 YFSETQ. The trim removed 0 bases at V and 10 bases at J, leaving 6 bases unmatched. The clonotype was recovered from a human patient who received a combined kidney and bone marrow transplant. T cells may partly derive from the graft donor. V and J are TRBV5-1 and TRBJ2-1; TRBD2 aligns across 14 bases. The material was CD4+ T cells from blood (PBMCs), obtained 24 months after the transplant. DNA of the CDR3: TGCGCCAGCAGCTTGGGGGGGACTAGCGGGAGAATCGAGCAGTTCTTC. Protein: CASSLGGTSGRIEQFF.